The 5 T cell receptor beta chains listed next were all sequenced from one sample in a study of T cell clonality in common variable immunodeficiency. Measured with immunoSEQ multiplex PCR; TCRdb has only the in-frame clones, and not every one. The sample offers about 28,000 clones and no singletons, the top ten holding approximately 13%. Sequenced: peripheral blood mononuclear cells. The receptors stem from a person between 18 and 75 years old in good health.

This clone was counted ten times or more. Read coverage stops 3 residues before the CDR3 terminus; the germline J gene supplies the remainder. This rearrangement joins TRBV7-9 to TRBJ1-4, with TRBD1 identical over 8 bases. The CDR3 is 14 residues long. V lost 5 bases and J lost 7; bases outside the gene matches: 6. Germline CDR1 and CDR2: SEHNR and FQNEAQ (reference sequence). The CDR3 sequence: CASSRGQAFEKLFF. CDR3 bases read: TGTGCCAGCAGCCGGGGACAGGCATTTGAAAAA.

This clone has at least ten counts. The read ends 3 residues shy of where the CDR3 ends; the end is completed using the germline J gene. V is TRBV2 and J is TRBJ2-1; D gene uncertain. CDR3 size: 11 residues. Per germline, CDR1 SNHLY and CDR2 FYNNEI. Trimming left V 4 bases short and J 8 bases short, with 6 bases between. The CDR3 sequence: CASSVSDEQFF. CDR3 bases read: TGTGCCAGCAGTGTCAGTGATGAG.

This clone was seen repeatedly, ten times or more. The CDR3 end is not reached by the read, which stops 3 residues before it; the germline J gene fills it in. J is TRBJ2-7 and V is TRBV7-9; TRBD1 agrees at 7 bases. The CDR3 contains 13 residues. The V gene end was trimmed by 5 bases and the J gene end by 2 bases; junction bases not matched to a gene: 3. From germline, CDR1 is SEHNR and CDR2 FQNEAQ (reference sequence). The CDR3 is CASSRGQTYEQYF. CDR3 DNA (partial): TGTGCCAGCAGCCGGGGACAGACCTACGAG.

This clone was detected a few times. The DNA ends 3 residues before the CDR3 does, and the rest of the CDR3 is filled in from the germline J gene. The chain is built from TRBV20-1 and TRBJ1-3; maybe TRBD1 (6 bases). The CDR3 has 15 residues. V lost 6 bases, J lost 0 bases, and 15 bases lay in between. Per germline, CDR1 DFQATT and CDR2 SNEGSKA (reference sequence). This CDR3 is CSADGQGSSGNTIYF. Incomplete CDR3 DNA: TGCAGTGCCGACGGCCAGGGGTCCTCTGGAAACACC.

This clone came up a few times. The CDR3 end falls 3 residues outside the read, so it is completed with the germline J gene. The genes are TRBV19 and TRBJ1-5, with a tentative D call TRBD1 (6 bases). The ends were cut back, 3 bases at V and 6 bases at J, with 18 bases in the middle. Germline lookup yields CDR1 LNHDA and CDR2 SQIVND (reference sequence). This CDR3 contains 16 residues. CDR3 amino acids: CASSMQGLPSVQPQHF. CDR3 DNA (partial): TGTGCCAGTAGTATGCAGGGGCTCCCGTCGGTTCAGCCC. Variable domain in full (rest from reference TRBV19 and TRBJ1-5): DGGITQSPKYLFRKEGQNVTLSCEQNLNHDAMYWYRQDPGQGLRLIYYSQIVNDFQKGDIAEGYSVSREKKESFPLTVTSAQKNPTAFYLCASSMQGLPSVQPQHFGDGTRLSIL.